This T cell receptor beta chain was sequenced during a study of CD8 T cells in ankylosing spondylitis. Study-wide findings and caveats: Made up of under 10 highly homologous variants, a TCR beta motif appeared characteristic of ankylosing spondylitis blood. Reportedly, matched ankylosing spondylitis synovial fluid was significantly enriched for disease-linked clones. A CD8+ phenotype characterized the disease-linked clones, which were relatively rare in peripheral blood. Some of these motif variants have turned up before, in reports on reactive arthritis synovial fluid and blood.

The ends were cut back, 4 bases at V and 1 base at J, with 10 bases in the middle. Germline V CDR1 and CDR2: MNHEY, SVGAGI. The CDR3 spans 15 residues. Libraries for TCR beta were made by quantitative 5'-RACE with molecular barcodes. One entry per CDR3 protein results from TCRdb running MiXCR on the 5' RACE reads. In the table there are about 440,000 distinct CDR3 sequences, 17% of which are singletons. For this clonotype: Antigen specificity is unknown.

This receptor was identified in a male donor with ankylosing spondylitis. The chain uses TRBV6-5 and TRBJ2-2; D tentatively fits TRBD1 or TRBD2 (5 bases each). The specimen sequenced was blood, either unsorted or a sorted T cell fraction (not recorded which). The CDR3 region is CASSFRDQNTGELFF. As DNA, the CDR3 is TGTGCCAGCAGTTTCCGGGACCAGAACACCGGGGAGCTGTTTTTT.